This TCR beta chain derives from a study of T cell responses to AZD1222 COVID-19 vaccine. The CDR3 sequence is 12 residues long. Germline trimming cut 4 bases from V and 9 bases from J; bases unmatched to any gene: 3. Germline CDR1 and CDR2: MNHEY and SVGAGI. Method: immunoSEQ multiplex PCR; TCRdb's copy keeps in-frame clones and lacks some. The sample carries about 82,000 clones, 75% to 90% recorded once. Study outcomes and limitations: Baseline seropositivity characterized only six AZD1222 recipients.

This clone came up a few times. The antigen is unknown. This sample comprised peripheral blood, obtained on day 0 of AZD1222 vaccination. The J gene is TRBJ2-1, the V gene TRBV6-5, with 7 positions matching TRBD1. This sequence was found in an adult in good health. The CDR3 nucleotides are TGTGCCAGCAGTTCTACAGGGGCTGAGCAGTTCTTC. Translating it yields CASSSTGAEQFF.